The 32 T cell receptor beta chains in this list originate from one sample, sequenced in a study of beta chain features in type 1 diabetes. Broader study findings: Type 1 diabetes patients had TCRB CDR3s that were shorter (moderately but significantly so) in all four CD4+ subsets.

The study reverse transcribed the entire isolated RNA, so it sequenced expressed TCRB transcripts. Clones were sequenced by immunoSEQ multiplex PCR, and TCRdb holds only the in-frame ones, with some missing. The sample contains some 350,000 clones, approximately 13% of which appear only once. These receptors' targets are unknown. Source material: naive CD4+ T cells from blood. These receptors were collected from a woman aged 18-35 years with type 1 diabetes.

CDR3 sequence (DNA): TGTGCCTGGAGTCCCTGGACAAGGGCGGGCTACACCTTC. Amino acids: CAWSPWTRAGYTF. The rearrangement joins TRBV30 to TRBJ1-2; perhaps TRBD1 as D (5 bases). The ends were cut back, 2 bases at V and 8 bases at J, with 15 bases in the middle. Looked up from germline, CDR1 is GTSNPN and CDR2 is SVGIG (reference sequence). The CDR3 spans 13 residues.

CDR3 sequence (DNA): TGTGCCTGGACTAGCGGGATGTTCTACGAGCAGTACTTC. It is translated as CAWTSGMFYEQYF. This chain uses TRBV30 with TRBJ2-5, with 9 bases matching TRBD2. The DNA end favors TRBJ2-7, so the J call may be wrong. CDR3 size: 13 residues. Germline CDR1 is GTSNPN and CDR2 is SVGIG (reference sequence).

Only a few counts were recorded for this clone. V and J are TRBV5-6 and TRBJ1-1; D perhaps matches TRBD1 (6 bases). Germline assignment: CDR1 SGHDT and CDR2 YYEEEE. V lost 0 bases and J 4 bases, leaving 10 bases between the germline ends. The CDR3 contains 14 residues. The DNA of the CDR3 is TGTGCCAGCAGCTTGGTGGACAGCGGCACTGAAGCTTTCTTT. Translating gives CASSLVDSGTEAFF.

On this clone itself: This sample includes further DNA sequences coding for the same CDR3. This rearrangement joins TRBV7-2 to TRBJ2-1; D unresolved. V was clipped by 3 bases and J by 9 bases, with 12 bases between them. The CDR3 spans 13 residues. Germline CDR1 reads SGHTA; CDR2 reads FQGNSA. This chain's CDR3 is CASSFSLAVEQFF. CDR3 coding DNA: TGTGCCAGCAGCTTCAGCCTCGCGGTTGAGCAGTTCTTC.

This clone has more than one count but fewer than ten. The chain uses TRBV21-1 and TRBJ2-7; TRBD1 is taken as the D call from the table, unchecked against the DNA. TRBV21-1 is noted as a pseudogene. The CDR3 sequence is 17 residues long. CDR3: CASSPRKTGPNPHEQYF. The CDR3, as DNA: TGTGCCAGCAGCCCAAGGAAGACAGGGCCCAATCCTCACGAGCAGTACTTC.

V usage is TRBV5-1 and J usage is TRBJ2-1; TRBD1 aligns across 12 bases. Germline assignment: CDR1 SGHRS and CDR2 YFSETQ. With V trimmed by 4 bases and J by 10 bases, 9 bases remained unmatched. This CDR3 region has 15 residues. The CDR3 region is CASSPGTGGDWEQFF. DNA of the CDR3: TGCGCCAGCAGCCCCGGGACAGGGGGCGATTGGGAGCAGTTCTTC.

This clone turned up a few times. The chain employs TRBV19 and TRBJ1-4, with D possibly matching TRBD1 (5 bases). From germline, CDR1 is LNHDA and CDR2 SQIVND (reference sequence). The CDR3 totals 13 residues. V shed 7 bases and J shed 11 bases, with 17 bases lying between them. As DNA, the CDR3 is TGTGCCAGTACCCTCAGGGTTCCGTCTAAACTGTTTTTT. Amino acid sequence: CASTLRVPSKLFF.

This clone was counted between two and nine times. V is TRBV2 and J is TRBJ2-7; 12 nucleotides align to TRBD2. Germline CDR1 is SNHLY and CDR2 is FYNNEI. There are 16 residues in the CDR3. V was clipped by 0 bases and J by 5 bases; unmatched bases: 5. CDR3 DNA: TGTGCCAGCAGTGAAGCCGTACTAGCGGGAGGCGACGAGCAGTACTTC. Its translation: CASSEAVLAGGDEQYF.

This sequence joins TRBV5-1 and TRBJ2-1; 12 bases are shared with TRBD2. J gave up 5 bases and V 0 bases, and 6 bases lay outside the gene matches. The CDR3 is 17 residues long. Germline-derived CDR1 and CDR2 are SGHRS and YFSETQ. CDR3 in DNA: TGCGCCAGCAGCTTGGCTCCTCTAGCGGGAGGGAACAATGAGCAGTTCTTC. Translation gives CASSLAPLAGGNNEQFF. The full variable domain, completed using reference TRBV5-1 and TRBJ2-1, is KAGVTQTPRYLIKTRGQQVTLSCSPISGHRSVSWYQQTPGQGLQFLFEYFSETQRNKGNFPGRFSGRQFSNSRSEMNVSTLELGDSALYLCASSLAPLAGGNNEQFFGPGTRLTVL.

Points on this clone: This sample includes further DNA sequences coding for the same CDR3. The chain has TRBV18 and TRBJ1-1, with D tentatively TRBD1 (6 bases). The V end lost 6 bases, the J end lost 1 base, and 12 bases lay between the germline ends. The CDR3 has 14 amino acids. The germline V gene encodes CDR1 KGHSH and CDR2 LQKENI. The CDR3 nucleotides read TGTGCCAGCTCCCCGGGACAAACGAACACTGAAGCTTTCTTT. This sequence encodes CASSPGQTNTEAFF.

This clone has only a few counts. This sequence joins TRBV19 and TRBJ1-1; the D is unclear. The ends were cut back, 9 bases at V and 0 bases at J, with 11 bases in the middle. This CDR3 has 13 residues. Germline CDR1 reads LNHDA; CDR2 reads SQIVND (reference sequence). In nucleotides, the CDR3 is TGTGCCAGCCTCAGACATTTGAACACTGAAGCTTTCTTT. Translating it yields CASLRHLNTEAFF.

This clone was seen a few times. This chain connects TRBV5-1 to TRBJ2-7; 13 nucleotides agree with TRBD2. CDR1 is SGHRS and CDR2 is YFSETQ in the germline V gene. After removal of 3 bases from V and 6 bases from J, the junction contained 3 bases not matched to a gene. This CDR3 is 14 amino acids long. CDR3 DNA: TGCGCCAGCAGCTACGGGACTAGCGGGATCGAGCAGTACTTC. Translation: CASSYGTSGIEQYF.

J is TRBJ1-1 and V is TRBV7-8; D perhaps matches TRBD1 (5 bases). This CDR3 has 14 amino acids. The V gene lost 2 bases and the J gene lost 7 bases, with 14 bases spanning the gap. Germline CDR1 SGHVS, CDR2 FQNEAQ. Written as DNA, the CDR3 is TGTGCCAGCAGCTTAAATTTAGGGGTCGGTGAAGCTTTCTTT. This encodes CASSLNLGVGEAFF.

This clone was found a few times. The genes are TRBV9 and TRBJ2-5; D unclear. The CDR3 covers 13 residues. V shed 2 bases and J shed 0 bases, with 5 bases lying between them. Germline V gene data show CDR1 as SGDLS and CDR2 as YYNGEE. CDR3 DNA sequence: TGTGCCAGCAGCGTGGCCAACCAAGAGACCCAGTACTTC. It codes for CASSVANQETQYF.

The V gene is TRBV2, the J gene TRBJ2-2, with D perhaps TRBD1 (6 bases). Per the germline V gene, CDR1 is SNHLY and CDR2 is FYNNEI. With 4 bases removed from V and 0 bases from J, the gap between germline ends came to 9 bases. The CDR3 is 15 residues long. The CDR3 coding sequence is TGTGCCAGCAGTGGAGACAGGTCGAACACCGGGGAGCTGTTTTTT. This gives the protein CASSGDRSNTGELFF.

This clone was observed a few times. The chain has TRBV11-3 and TRBJ1-2; the D is unclear. With 3 bases removed from V and 4 bases from J, the gap between germline ends came to 12 bases. Germline-derived CDR1 and CDR2 are SGHNT and YENEEA. The length of the CDR3 is 14 residues. The chain's CDR3 is CASSFQEGTYGYTF. Here the CDR3 DNA reads TGTGCCAGCAGCTTTCAAGAGGGTACCTATGGCTACACCTTC. The full variable domain, with the rest looked up from reference TRBV11-3 and TRBJ1-2, is EAGVVQSPRYKIIEKKQPVAFWCNPISGHNTLYWYLQNLGQGPELLIRYENEEAVDDSQLPKDRFSAERLKGVDSTLKIQPAELGDSAVYLCASSFQEGTYGYTFGSGTRLTVV.

CDR3 residues: CASSFIAGTYEQYF. The CDR3 nucleotides are TGCGCCAGCAGCTTTATAGCGGGGACCTACGAGCAGTACTTC. The rearrangement uses TRBV5-1 and TRBJ2-7; TRBD2 matches 8 bases. Losses at the gene ends were 2 bases for V and 2 bases for J; bases not matched to a gene: 3. Germline CDR1 is SGHRS and CDR2 is YFSETQ. The CDR3 is made up of 14 amino acids.

This clone was found a few times. This sequence joins TRBV5-6 and TRBJ1-5; a weak D match, TRBD1 (5 bases). Germline V gene lookup returns CDR1 SGHDT and CDR2 YYEEEE. CDR3 length: 14 residues. V was clipped by 4 bases and J by 1 base, with 9 bases between them. The CDR3 DNA follows: TGTGCCAGCAGCGTTGACAGAAGCAATCAGCCCCAGCATTTT. As protein: CASSVDRSNQPQHF.

The rearrangement uses TRBV2 and TRBJ2-3, with 11 bases matching TRBD2. Germline assignment: CDR1 SNHLY and CDR2 FYNNEI. The CDR3 is 15 amino acids. Losses at the gene ends were 4 bases for V and 2 bases for J; bases not matched to a gene: 2. The CDR3, as DNA: TGTGCCAGCAGTGGGGGACTAGCGGTCACAGATACGCAGTATTTT. Translating it yields CASSGGLAVTDTQYF.

Written as DNA, the CDR3 is TGCAGCGTTGAAGATCAAAAGAGGAGGAACACCGGGGAGCTGTTTTTT. Residues: CSVEDQKRRNTGELFF. The rearrangement uses TRBV29-1 and TRBJ2-2; unclear D gene. This CDR3 has 16 amino acids. Germline loops: CDR1 SQVTM, CDR2 ANQGSEA. The V end lost 0 bases, the J end lost 1 base, and 12 bases lay between the germline ends.

The rearrangement links TRBV4-1 to TRBJ1-2, with D possibly being TRBD1 (6 bases). CDR1 and CDR2 from the germline V gene are MGHRA and YSYEKL. CDR3 length: 15 amino acids. V was trimmed by 4 bases and J by 13 bases, leaving 25 bases between them. The CDR3 nucleotides read TGCGCCAGCAGCCTCAGTGAGAACAGGGACCACGGGTCCACCTTC. It codes for CASSLSENRDHGSTF.

There are a few counts of this clone. V is TRBV7-8 and J is TRBJ2-1; 9 nucleotides agree with TRBD2. Germline-derived CDR1 and CDR2 are SGHVS and FQNEAQ. V was pared by 6 bases and J by 2 bases, with 8 bases of the junction left unmatched. The CDR3 length is 16 residues. CDR3 coding DNA: TGTGCCAGCAGACATCCTCGGACTAGCGCCTACAATGAGCAGTTCTTC. It is translated as CASRHPRTSAYNEQFF. The variable domain in full, completed from reference TRBV7-8 and TRBJ2-1, reads GAGVSQSPRYKVAKRGQDVALRCDPISGHVSLFWYQQALGQGPEFLTYFQNEAQLDKSGLPSDRFFAERPEGSVSTLKIQRTQQEDSAVYLCASRHPRTSAYNEQFFGPGTRLTVL.

This clone was observed a few times. The V call is TRBV30, the J call TRBJ2-7; D gene unclear. Germline V lookup: CDR1 GTSNPN, CDR2 SVGIG (reference sequence). The CDR3 spans 11 residues. V lost 2 bases, J lost 3 bases, and 5 bases lay in between. CDR3 in DNA: TGTGCCTGGAGTACTCACTACGAGCAGTACTTC. Translating it yields CAWSTHYEQYF.

This clone has a handful of counts. The V call is TRBV7-2, the J call TRBJ2-5, with TRBD1 matching 7 bases. Trimming cost V 4 bases and J 7 bases; bases outside gene matches: 12. This CDR3 is 15 amino acids long. Germline loops: CDR1 SGHTA, CDR2 FQGNSA. CDR3 in amino acids: CASSSKTGPSRTQYF. Written as DNA, the CDR3 is TGTGCCAGCAGCTCTAAGACAGGGCCCTCGAGGACCCAGTACTTC.

The sample holds a few counts of this clone. CDR3 DNA: TGTGCCAGCAGTTTGTACCGGGACAGAAATTTCCCCTTCTACGAGCAGTACTTC. It encodes CASSLYRDRNFPFYEQYF. The chain uses TRBV28 and TRBJ2-7; 7 nucleotides match TRBD1. Germline CDR1 and CDR2: MDHEN and SYDVKM. The ends lost 3 bases at V and 3 bases at J; junction bases unmatched: 17. The CDR3 consists of 18 residues.

This clone was observed a handful of times. The chain links TRBV28 to TRBJ1-1; D call uncertain. Germline V gene lookup returns CDR1 MDHEN and CDR2 SYDVKM. This CDR3 is built from 12 residues. Deletions cut 7 bases from V and 5 bases from J, with 11 bases between. The CDR3 loop is CASTGIRTEAFF. CDR3 bases: TGTGCCAGCACGGGGATCAGAACTGAAGCTTTCTTT.

This clone was counted only a few times. DNA of the CDR3: TGCGCCAGCAGGATGAGCGGGGGGGAGGTCTACGAGCAGTACGTC. It encodes CASRMSGGEVYEQYV. The chain links TRBV4-3 to TRBJ2-7; 10 nucleotides agree with TRBD2. The trim removed 6 bases at V and 3 bases at J, leaving 8 bases unmatched. Germline V gene sequence: CDR1 LGHNA, CDR2 YSLEER. The CDR3 totals 15 residues.

This clone was seen only a few times. Sequence at one end of the junction differs from germline and may be a read error. The chain has TRBV7-8 and TRBJ2-1; TRBD2 is a possible D gene (5 bases). Germline CDR1 SGHVS, CDR2 FQNEAQ. CDR3 length: 18 amino acids. CDR3 in amino acids: CASSLAEHISFGGGEQFF. The CDR3 DNA reads as TGTGCCAGCAGCCTAGCCGAACACATTTCGTTTGGTGGCGGCGAGCAGTTCTTC.

The CDR3 protein is CSASLGGEQYV. For the CDR3, the DNA is TGCAGTGCTAGTCTGGGAGGCGAGCAGTACGTC. The rearrangement links TRBV20-1 to TRBJ2-7; maybe TRBD2 (6 bases). Germline loops: CDR1 DFQATT, CDR2 SNEGSKA (reference sequence). The CDR3 length is 11 residues. Trimming removed 3 bases at V and 6 bases at J, with 9 bases between.

The rearrangement uses TRBV30 and TRBJ2-2; the D is unclear. The germline V and J ends were trimmed by 1 base and 7 bases, with 4 bases remaining between them. Germline V gene data show CDR1 as GTSNPN and CDR2 as SVGIG (reference sequence). The CDR3 runs 11 residues. Written as DNA, the CDR3 is TGTGCCTGGAGTGGGCTCGGGGAGCTGTTTTTT. Translated, it gives CAWSGLGELFF.

The gene calls are TRBV7-3 and TRBJ2-7; a weak D match, TRBD2 (6 bases). The CDR3 contains 14 residues. The V end was cut by 5 bases, the J end by 0 bases, with 11 bases between. CDR1 is SGHTA, CDR2 FQGTGA, per germline. In nucleotides, the CDR3 is TGTGCCAGCAGCGAAGGTAGCGGCTCCTACGAGCAGTACTTC. It yields the protein CASSEGSGSYEQYF.

The CDR3 reads CASSLYPRTSGSTGELFF. The CDR3 region has the DNA TGCGCCAGCAGCCTCTATCCTCGGACTAGCGGGAGCACCGGGGAGCTGTTTTTT. The chain uses TRBV5-1 and TRBJ2-2, with 13 bases identical to TRBD2. The germline CDR1 and CDR2 sequences are SGHRS and YFSETQ. The V segment lost 4 bases and the J segment 4 bases; nucleotides outside the gene matches: 10. This CDR3 is 18 amino acids long.